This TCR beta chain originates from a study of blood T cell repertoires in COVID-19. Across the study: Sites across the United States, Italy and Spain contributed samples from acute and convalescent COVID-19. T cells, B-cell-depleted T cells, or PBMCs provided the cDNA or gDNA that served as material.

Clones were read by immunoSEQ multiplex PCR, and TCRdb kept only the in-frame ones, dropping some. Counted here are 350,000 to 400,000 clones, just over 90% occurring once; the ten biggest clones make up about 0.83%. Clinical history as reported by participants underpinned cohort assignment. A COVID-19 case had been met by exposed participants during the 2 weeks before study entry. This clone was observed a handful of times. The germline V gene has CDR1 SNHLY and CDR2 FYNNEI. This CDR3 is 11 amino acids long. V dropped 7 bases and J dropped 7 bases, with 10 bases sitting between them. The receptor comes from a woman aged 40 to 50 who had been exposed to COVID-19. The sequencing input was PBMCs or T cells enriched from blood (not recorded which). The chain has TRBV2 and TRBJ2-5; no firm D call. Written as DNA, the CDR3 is TGTGCCAGCAATCCTCTCCCGACCCAGTACTTC. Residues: CASNPLPTQYF.